What follows are 2 T cell receptor beta chains derived from one specimen sequenced in a study of spatial heterogeneity in lung cancer. MiXCR, run by TCRdb on the 5' RACE reads, gives a single entry per CDR3 protein. The repertoire holds approximately 4,600 distinct CDR3 sequences, with 30% to 40% as singletons. Time point here: sample taken at primary tumor resection. Whole RNA came from tumor, nontumor lung or frozen PBMC and was sequenced without being sorted. Sequences were derived from PBMCs, sampled at surgery. The source is a male donor with early-stage non-small cell lung cancer.

This clonotype was counted between two and nine times. The library was built for alpha chains, so this beta chain is an off-target read and its size means little. The V and J genes are TRBV11-2 and TRBJ2-1, with D perhaps TRBD1 or TRBD2 (6 bases each). Germline CDR1 reads SGHAT; CDR2 reads FQNNGV. The V end was cut by 10 bases, the J end by 5 bases, with 18 bases between. There are 14 residues in the CDR3. The CDR3 here is CATASGAADNEQFF. CDR3 sequence (DNA): TGTGCCACCGCCTCGGGGGCAGCGGACAATGAGCAGTTCTTC.

For this clonotype: In a library made to pick up alpha chains, this beta chain is a stray read with a size that means little. This rearrangement joins TRBV7-9 to TRBJ2-7; TRBD1 might be the D (5 bases). Germline V CDR1 and CDR2: SEHNR, FQNEAQ (reference sequence). With 4 bases removed from V and 4 bases from J, the gap between germline ends came to 11 bases. The CDR3 is 13 amino acids. The CDR3 DNA is TGTGCCAGCAGCTCGAGACCAGGGTACGAGCAGTACTTC. Encoded protein: CASSSRPGYEQYF.